Following are 6 T cell receptor beta chains from one sample sequenced in a study of neurological immune-mediated disorders. TCRdb analysed the 5' RACE reads with MiXCR anew, one entry per CDR3 protein. The repertoire holds roughly 52,000 distinct CDR3 sequences, with approximately 3.6% as singletons. Sample: CD4+ T cells from blood. The origin of the receptors is a woman aged 40 to 50 with multiple sclerosis.

At least ten counts were recorded for this clonotype. The J gene is TRBJ2-7, the V gene TRBV5-1, with 9 bases matching TRBD1. The CDR3 sequence is 15 residues long. V lost 0 bases and J lost 5; bases outside the gene matches: 6. CDR1 is SGHRS and CDR2 is YFSETQ in the germline V gene. The CDR3 spells CASSLGDREIDEQYF. CDR3 bases: TGCGCCAGCAGCTTGGGGGACAGGGAAATTGACGAGCAGTACTTC. Full variable domain (rest looked up from reference TRBV5-1 and TRBJ2-7): KAGVTQTPRYLIKTRGQQVTLSCSPISGHRSVSWYQQTPGQGLQFLFEYFSETQRNKGNFPGRFSGRQFSNSRSEMNVSTLELGDSALYLCASSLGDREIDEQYFGPGTRLTVT.

This clonotype was observed at least ten times. The chain links TRBV5-1 to TRBJ1-2, with D perhaps matching TRBD1 (5 bases). V dropped 4 bases and J dropped 8 bases, with 21 bases sitting between them. Germline values: CDR1 SGHRS, CDR2 YFSETQ. The CDR3 is 15 amino acids. The CDR3 DNA reads as TGCGCCAGCAGCCCTACCCCGGGACCTGTTGACGGCTACACCTTC. Translating it yields CASSPTPGPVDGYTF.

This clonotype was picked up many times. V is TRBV10-3 and J is TRBJ2-1; 12 positions match TRBD2. V was pared by 8 bases and J by 8 bases, with 19 bases of the junction left unmatched. The CDR3 has 18 amino acids. CDR1 is ENHRY and CDR2 is SYGVKD in the germline V gene. CDR3 residues: CAIGTRGTSGGSWDEQFF. The CDR3 coding sequence is TGTGCCATCGGCACCCGAGGAACTAGCGGGGGGTCTTGGGATGAGCAGTTCTTC.

The table lists this clonotype with many counts. V usage is TRBV3-1 and J usage is TRBJ1-4; D is unresolved. Germline V gene lookup returns CDR1 LGHDT and CDR2 YNNKEL (reference sequence). This CDR3 comprises 17 residues. Trimming took off 0 bases at V and 2 bases at J, with 13 bases between the two ends. The CDR3 region has the DNA TGTGCCAGCAGCCAAGAGAGGAACGTTTGGACTAATGAAAAACTGTTTTTT. Residues: CASSQERNVWTNEKLFF.

This clonotype was counted ten times or more. CDR3 nucleotide sequence: TGCGCCAGCAGCTTGAATGGGGCTTTCGGAAACATTCAGTACTTC. Protein: CASSLNGAFGNIQYF. The chain links TRBV5-1 to TRBJ2-4, with D perhaps TRBD1 (5 bases). There are 15 residues in the CDR3. V lost 1 base and J 6 bases, leaving 14 bases between the germline ends. Germline values: CDR1 SGHRS, CDR2 YFSETQ. The variable domain in full, completed from reference TRBV5-1 and TRBJ2-4, reads KAGVTQTPRYLIKTRGQQVTLSCSPISGHRSVSWYQQTPGQGLQFLFEYFSETQRNKGNFPGRFSGRQFSNSRSEMNVSTLELGDSALYLCASSLNGAFGNIQYFGAGTRLSVL.

There are many counts of this clonotype. The J gene is TRBJ1-5, the V gene TRBV5-1; D gene unclear. The germline V gene encodes CDR1 SGHRS and CDR2 YFSETQ. Trimming removed 0 bases from V and 2 bases from J, with 6 bases in between. The CDR3 totals 14 residues. CDR3 coding DNA: TGCGCCAGCAGCTTGGGAACAGGCAATCAGCCCCAGCATTTT. Encoded protein: CASSLGTGNQPQHF.